A selection of T cell receptor beta chains follows, all from one sample in a study of regulatory T cells in long-lasting Graves disease. TCRdb ran MiXCR on the multiplex PCR reads and lists one entry per CDR3 protein. This sample carries 550,000 to 650,000 distinct CDR3 sequences, 15% to 20% of them seen once, and the ten largest clones take about 12%. These same data were also listed under a study on T cells in Graves' hyperthyroidism and ophthalmopathy.

The sequenced sample was peripheral blood mononuclear cells (PBMCs), obtained at new diagnosis, from a patient treated with antithyroid drugs. All receptors derive from a man aged 18 to 30 with Graves disease. Each CDR3 is given with its conserved first and last residue. The D gene is left open where the match is weak. A row's size may be missing; if present it is once, few, many or a size class.

clone_size	d_call	v_call	j_call	cdr3_nt	cdr3_aa
many	-	TRBV2	TRBJ2-7	TGTGCCAGCTCCCGACTAGGAGGGTCCGAGCAGTACTTC	CASSRLGGSEQYF
-	-	TRBV5-5	TRBJ2-1	TGTGCCAACAGCTTGGGTGGTGCATCCTACAATGAGCAGTTCTTC	CANSLGGASYNEQFF
-	TRBD2	TRBV11-2	TRBJ2-3	TGTGCCAGCAGCCTTATAGCGGGAGCGAGGCAAGATACGCAGTATTTT	CASSLIAGARQDTQYF
-	-	TRBV29-1	TRBJ2-7	TGCAGCGTTGTGGCAAGGGACACCGGCTACGAGCAGTACTTC	CSVVARDTGYEQYF
-	-	TRBV7-2	TRBJ2-7	TGTGCCAGCAGCCCCGAGGGGGGAGTAACCTACGAGCAGTACTTC	CASSPEGGVTYEQYF
few	-	TRBV20-1	TRBJ1-1	TGCAGTGCTAGACCGACGGCTAACACTGAAGCTTTCTTT	CSARPTANTEAFF
-	-	TRBV11-2	TRBJ2-5	TGTGCCAGCAGCTTGTATGGGAACAAGAGGGAGACCCAGTACTTC	CASSLYGNKRETQYF
many	-	TRBV10-3	TRBJ1-1	TGTGCCATCAGCGGAGTAGCGAACACTGAAGCTTTCTTT	CAISGVANTEAFF
few	-	TRBV5-6	TRBJ1-3	TGTGCCAGCAGCCCTCCGGGCTATTCTGGAAACACCATATATTTT	CASSPPGYSGNTIYF
few	TRBD1	TRBV7-9	TRBJ2-1	TGTGCCAGCAGCCCCCGACATTCGACAGGGGGCGTTAAAGGGTTCTTC	CASSPRHSTGGVKGFF
many	-	TRBV18	TRBJ1-5	TGTGCCAGCTCACCACTAGCAGATCAGCCCCAGCATTTT	CASSPLADQPQHF
many	TRBD2	TRBV6-5	TRBJ2-7	TGTGCCAGCAGTTACGTGGGAGGGCTCTCCGCCGGATCCGAGCAGTACTTC	CASSYVGGLSAGSEQYF
many	-	TRBV6-5	TRBJ1-1	TGTGCCAGCAGTTCCCGGGGAACGAGCACTGAAGCTTTCTTT	CASSSRGTSTEAFF
many	-	TRBV6-1	TRBJ1-1	TGTGCCAGCATGGGGACGGGGCGGAGGAACACTGAAGCTTTCTTT	CASMGTGRRNTEAFF
-	-	TRBV19	TRBJ2-5	TGTGCCAGTAGGCTTACAGCTGACCAAGAGACCCAGTACTTC	CASRLTADQETQYF
few	TRBD2	TRBV6-2/TRBV6-3	TRBJ2-1	TGTGCCAGCAGTTCCCTTAGCGGGAGGGCCGATGAGCAGTTCTTC	CASSSLSGRADEQFF
many	-	TRBV24-1	TRBJ2-1	TGTGCCACCAGTGATCCTTATAACTTGGCCAGTGAGCAGTTCTTC	CATSDPYNLASEQFF
-	TRBD2	TRBV5-1	TRBJ2-1	TGCGCCAGCAGCTTGGGGCGCGGGAGCGAAAGCTCCTACAATGAGCAGTTCTTC	CASSLGRGSESSYNEQFF
few	TRBD1	TRBV6-1	TRBJ2-7	TGTGCCAGCAGAGGGACAGGGCGTCTCCTCGAGCAGTACTTC	CASRGTGRLLEQYF
many	TRBD2	TRBV6-5	TRBJ2-1	TGTGCCAGCAGTTACTACGCGCCCGGGACTAGCGGGATTTACAATGAGCAGTTCTTC	CASSYYAPGTSGIYNEQFF
many	TRBD1	TRBV7-8	TRBJ2-3	TGTGCCAGCAGCTTAGCAGGACAGGCCACAGATACGCAGTATTTT	CASSLAGQATDTQYF
many	-	TRBV28	TRBJ2-5	TGTGCCAGCAGTTTCGGGGTGGGACAAGAGACCCAGTACTTC	CASSFGVGQETQYF
many	-	TRBV5-1	TRBJ2-7	TGCGCCAGCACCCGGTCAGGACCGTTGGGCGACGAGCAGTACTTC	CASTRSGPLGDEQYF
-	-	TRBV18	TRBJ2-7	TGTGCCAGCTCACCACTTTCACCCTCCGGCGAGCAGTACTTC	CASSPLSPSGEQYF
many	-	TRBV11-2	TRBJ2-7	TGTGCCAGCAGCTTATCCGGCGGGACACCCTACGAGCAGTACTTC	CASSLSGGTPYEQYF
few	TRBD2	TRBV28	TRBJ2-3	TGTGCCAGCAGTTCTCTAGCGGTCCGGCAGTATTTT	CASSSLAVRQYF
once	-	TRBV7-8	TRBJ2-1	TGTGCCAGCAGCTCCCCTCCGGGGTCGGGCATCCAGAGTGAGCAGTTCTTC	CASSSPPGSGIQSEQFF
many	TRBD2	TRBV28	TRBJ2-1	TGTGCCATCTCACTTAGCGGGAGGGCCCAGGAGCAGTTCTTC	CAISLSGRAQEQFF
few	-	TRBV12-3/TRBV12-4	TRBJ1-5	TGTGCCAGCAGCCCGGGGCGGGGAAGCAATCAGCCCCAGCATTTT	CASSPGRGSNQPQHF
few	-	TRBV7-2	TRBJ1-5	TGTGCCAGCAGCCCGGACAGACATCAGCCCCAGCATTTT	CASSPDRHQPQHF
few	TRBD1	TRBV19	TRBJ2-5	TGTGCCAGTAGTCAGGGGGTGAGAGGTGAGACCCAGTACTTC	CASSQGVRGETQYF
few	TRBD1	TRBV7-8	TRBJ2-4	TGTGCCAGCAGCTTAGAGGGGGCGGATAACATTCAGTACTTC	CASSLEGADNIQYF
once	TRBD1	TRBV20-1	TRBJ1-5	TGCAGTGCTAGAGGTGTCAGGGGGAATCAGCCCCAGCATTTT	CSARGVRGNQPQHF
-	-	TRBV5-4	TRBJ2-5	TGTGCCAGCAGTTACCGCAGGGGCGGGGAGACCCAGTACTTC	CASSYRRGGETQYF
-	-	TRBV27	TRBJ1-1	TGTGCCAGCAGTTTATTTCCCGACAAGCCAGAAGCTTTCTTT	CASSLFPDKPEAFF
many	-	TRBV12-3/TRBV12-4	TRBJ1-1	TGTGCCAGCAGCTTAGCCAGGGGCACTGAAGCTTTCTTT	CASSLARGTEAFF
few	TRBD1	TRBV27	TRBJ2-1	TGTGCCAGCAGTTTTCTTGACAGGGAAGGCAGTGAGCAGTTCTTC	CASSFLDREGSEQFF
-	-	TRBV3-1	TRBJ2-2	TGTGCCAGCAGCTCGGACCTCGGGGAGCTGTTTTTT	CASSSDLGELFF
-	TRBD1	TRBV7-6	TRBJ1-1	TGTGCCAGCAGCTCAACAGGGGTTACTGAAGCTTTCTTT	CASSSTGVTEAFF
few	-	TRBV5-4	TRBJ2-7	TGTGCCAGCAGCTATTTACCGTCGGAGGGCCCCTACGAGCAGTACTTC	CASSYLPSEGPYEQYF
many	TRBD2	TRBV6-1	TRBJ2-1	TGTGCCAGCAGACCCGGACTAGCCCTAGTGAATGAGCAGTTCTTC	CASRPGLALVNEQFF
many	-	TRBV2	TRBJ1-3	TGTGCCAGCATGCGGGACGGGGCATCGAACACCATATATTTT	CASMRDGASNTIYF
many	-	TRBV7-9	TRBJ1-5	TGTGCCAGCAGCTTCCAGGGTGGCAATCAGCCCCAGCATTTT	CASSFQGGNQPQHF
-	TRBD2	TRBV7-8	TRBJ2-2	TGTGCCAGCAGCTTAGCCCTAGCGGGACCAAACACCGGGGAGCTGTTTTTT	CASSLALAGPNTGELFF
-	-	TRBV5-5	TRBJ2-5	TGTGCCAGCAGCTTCAGGTTCCGGGACAATCTCGGGGAGACCCAGTACTTC	CASSFRFRDNLGETQYF
many	TRBD2	TRBV27	TRBJ2-5	TGTGCCAGCAGTTTATTTAGCGGGAGCGGCGAGACCCAGTACTTC	CASSLFSGSGETQYF
many	-	TRBV6-5	TRBJ1-1	TGTGCCAGCAGTTACTCGGGACACTTAATGAACACTGAAGCTTTCTTT	CASSYSGHLMNTEAFF
many	-	TRBV7-8	TRBJ1-5	TGTGCCAGCAGTCAGACCTTCTGGGGTAGGCAGCCCCAGCATTTT	CASSQTFWGRQPQHF
once	-	TRBV4-2	TRBJ2-3	TGTGCCAGCAGCCAAGATCCACAGACGCCCGATACGCAGTATTTT	CASSQDPQTPDTQYF
few	-	TRBV30	TRBJ1-5	TGTGCCTGGAGTGGGCCCGTGGGCAATCAGCCCCAGCATTTT	CAWSGPVGNQPQHF
-	-	TRBV20-1	TRBJ1-1	TGCAGTGCTGGGGCAGGGAGCGGCACTGAAGCTTTCTTT	CSAGAGSGTEAFF